The clone carrying this T cell receptor beta chain has at least ten counts. Its antigen is not known. This CDR3 has 12 residues. V dropped 8 bases and J dropped 9 bases, with 14 bases sitting between them. Per the germline V gene, CDR1 is SEHNR and CDR2 is FQNEAQ (reference sequence). The authors reverse transcribed all of the isolated RNA, so sequencing captured expressed TCRB transcripts. The repertoire was sequenced with immunoSEQ multiplex PCR; TCRdb's copy has only in-frame clones and lacks some. The sample has around 150,000 clones; approximately 8.1% are singletons. These data are taken from a study of beta chain features in type 1 diabetes. Study findings and constraints: Researchers report that Type 1 diabetes patients had moderately but significantly shorter TCRB CDR3s across all four CD4+ subsets. Type 1 diabetes patients had VDJ junctions that carried fewer insertions and more deletions.

This chain joins TRBV7-9 and TRBJ2-1; possibly TRBD1 for D (7 bases). The receptor was derived from a man between 18 and 35 years old in good health. The sequenced sample consisted of central memory CD4+ T cells from blood. The CDR3 spells CASSRGDVEQFF. CDR3 sequence (DNA): TGTGCCAGCTCCAGGGGGGACGTTGAGCAGTTCTTC.